The 31 T cell receptor beta chains in this list originate from one sample, sequenced in a study of blood T cell repertoires in COVID-19. Using immunoSEQ multiplex PCR, the repertoire was profiled, and TCRdb retains in-frame clones only, with some absent. Among about 94,000 clones listed, 84% were seen once. The sequenced sample consisted of peripheral blood. The receptors shown here come from a man aged 55 to 69 with acute or convalescent COVID-19.

This clone was picked up a small number of times. This chain connects TRBV27 to TRBJ1-2; 9 nucleotides agree with TRBD1. Per germline, CDR1 MNHEY and CDR2 SMNVEV (reference sequence). The CDR3 sequence is 13 residues long. The V segment lost 6 bases and the J segment 5 bases; nucleotides outside the gene matches: 4. The CDR3 DNA reads TGTGCCAGCAGGGGACAGGGAAGATATGGCTACACCTTC. This codes for CASRGQGRYGYTF.

CDR3 DNA sequence: TGTGCCAGCAGTGGACTAGGGGATGAGCAGTTCTTC. As protein: CASSGLGDEQFF. The chain recombines TRBV25-1 with TRBJ2-1, with D perhaps TRBD2 (6 bases). Germline V lookup: CDR1 MGHDK, CDR2 SYGVNS. The CDR3 runs to 12 residues. Trimming removed 4 bases from V and 8 bases from J, with 9 bases in between.

The chain is built from TRBV7-9 and TRBJ1-1; no reliable D call. Trimming stripped 5 bases from V and 7 bases from J, with 17 bases between. The length of the CDR3 is 14 residues. The germline CDR1 and CDR2 sequences are SEHNR and FQNEAQ (reference sequence). The CDR3 coding sequence is TGTGCCAGCAGCACCGGCGGGGTATATGGTGAAGCTTTCTTT. It specifies CASSTGGVYGEAFF.

The chain employs TRBV3-1 (or the pseudogene TRBV3-2) and TRBJ2-3; D might be TRBD2 (6 bases). CDR1 LGHDT and CDR2 YNNKEL come from the germline V gene (reference sequence). This CDR3 spans 16 amino acids. Trimming removed 0 bases from V and 1 base from J, with 11 bases in between. The CDR3 DNA follows: TGTGCCAGCAGCCAAGAGGGCTGGGGGGGCACAGATACGCAGTATTTT. This sequence encodes CASSQEGWGGTDTQYF.

This clone was found once. This rearrangement joins TRBV9 to TRBJ2-7; the D gene is possibly TRBD1 (6 bases). Deletions cut 2 bases from V and 2 bases from J, with 14 bases between. CDR3 length: 15 residues. CDR1 and CDR2 from the germline V gene are SGDLS and YYNGEE. This chain's CDR3 is CASSVEEQGPYEQYF. The CDR3 nucleotides are TGTGCCAGCAGCGTCGAGGAACAGGGTCCCTACGAGCAGTACTTC.

The chain is built from TRBV10-3 and TRBJ2-1, with 15 bases aligning to TRBD2. The germline V gene encodes CDR1 ENHRY and CDR2 SYGVKD. Trimming cost V 4 bases and J 2 bases; bases outside gene matches: 3. The CDR3 contains 17 residues. This chain's CDR3 is CAISGGLAGGAYNEQFF. As DNA, the CDR3 is TGTGCCATCAGTGGCGGACTAGCGGGGGGGGCCTACAATGAGCAGTTCTTC.

The chain has TRBV2 and TRBJ2-2, with D perhaps matching TRBD1 (6 bases). Germline assignment: CDR1 SNHLY and CDR2 FYNNEI. This CDR3 has 16 amino acids. V lost 0 bases, J lost 0 bases, and 8 bases lay in between. The CDR3 reads CASSEADRSNTGELFF. DNA for the CDR3: TGTGCCAGCAGTGAAGCTGACAGGTCGAACACCGGGGAGCTGTTTTTT. Drawing the rest from reference TRBV2 and TRBJ2-2, the complete variable domain is EPEVTQTPSHQVTQMGQEVILRCVPISNHLYFYWYRQILGQKVEFLVSFYNNEISEKSEIFDDQFSVERPDGSNFTLKIRSTKLEDSAMYFCASSEADRSNTGELFFGEGSRLTVL.

The gene calls are TRBV3-1 (or the pseudogene TRBV3-2) and TRBJ2-2, with TRBD1 matching 9 bases. From germline, CDR1 is LGHDT and CDR2 YNNKEL (reference sequence). Trimming at V came to 2 bases and at J to 6 bases, leaving 10 bases not matched to a gene. The CDR3 length is 17 residues. The CDR3 DNA reads as TGTGCCAGCAGCCAATGGGGGGGACAGGGTACCGCCGGGGAGCTGTTTTTT. It codes for CASSQWGGQGTAGELFF.

V gene TRBV11-3 combines with J gene TRBJ1-1, with D perhaps TRBD1 (5 bases). CDR1 SGHNT and CDR2 YENEEA come from the germline V gene. The CDR3 is 14 residues long. The germline V and J ends were trimmed by 5 bases and 2 bases, with 12 bases remaining between them. Here the CDR3 DNA reads TGTGCCAGCAGCGGCGGGACTTCAAACACTGAAGCTTTCTTT. Its protein is CASSGGTSNTEAFF.

This clone appeared a single time. The gene calls are TRBV5-1 and TRBJ2-3, with D hard to call. Trimming pared 0 bases from V and 0 bases from J, leaving 5 bases between. CDR1 is SGHRS, CDR2 YFSETQ, per germline. This CDR3 has 14 residues. The CDR3: CASSLAVSTDTQYF. The CDR3 DNA reads TGCGCCAGCAGCTTGGCCGTCAGCACAGATACGCAGTATTTT.

The V call is TRBV18, the J call TRBJ1-5; a possible D gene is TRBD1 (5 bases). Trimming took 1 base from V and 5 from J, leaving 12 bases between them. The CDR3 sequence is 15 residues long. Per germline, CDR1 KGHSH and CDR2 LQKENI. The CDR3 DNA is TGTGCCAGCTCACCACTCGGGGGTTTTGATCAGCCCCAGCATTTT. This sequence encodes CASSPLGGFDQPQHF.

This chain uses TRBV10-3 with TRBJ1-1; 9 bases align to TRBD1. The CDR3 extends over 16 amino acids. The J segment lost 6 bases and the V segment lost 7 bases, leaving 15 bases of the junction unmatched. The V gene's germline CDR1 is ENHRY and CDR2 SYGVKD. The CDR3 sequence is CAITTGQGERLAEAFF. Here the CDR3 DNA reads TGTGCCATCACTACGGGACAGGGAGAGAGATTGGCTGAAGCTTTCTTT.

The chain links TRBV6-5 to TRBJ1-1; weak D call: TRBD1 (6 bases). The V end was cut by 2 bases, the J end by 8 bases, with 18 bases between. From germline, CDR1 is MNHEY and CDR2 SVGAGI. The CDR3 has 15 residues. This chain's CDR3 is CASSYPKGQGLEAFF. CDR3 sequence (DNA): TGTGCCAGCAGTTACCCGAAGGGGCAGGGGTTAGAAGCTTTCTTT.

The J gene is TRBJ1-1, the V gene TRBV6-1; 7 bases agree with TRBD1. The length of the CDR3 is 13 residues. The germline V gene encodes CDR1 MNHNS and CDR2 SASEGT. The junction had 9 bases not matched to a gene; V was cut back by 3 bases and J by 11 bases. CDR3 nucleotides: TGTGCCAGCAGTGAGGACAGGACGTCCCGCGCTTTCTTT. Its translation: CASSEDRTSRAFF.

In this sample, this clone turned up a few times. This chain connects TRBV6-5 to TRBJ1-6, with a weak D call TRBD1 (6 bases). This CDR3 is 15 amino acids long. With 2 bases removed from V and 7 bases from J, the gap between germline ends came to 12 bases. Looked up from germline, CDR1 is MNHEY and CDR2 is SVGAGI. The CDR3 DNA reads TGTGCCAGCAGTTACGATTACAGGGCCAATTCACCCCTCCACTTT. Residues: CASSYDYRANSPLHF.

The chain uses TRBV4-1 and TRBJ2-7; 7 positions agree with TRBD1. The CDR3 has 14 residues. Germline V gives CDR1 MGHRA, CDR2 YSYEKL. J gave up 1 base and V 1 base, and 1 base lay outside the gene matches. CDR3 in DNA: TGCGCCAGCAGCCAAGGGGACAGATCCTACGAGCAGTACTTC. As protein: CASSQGDRSYEQYF.

V usage is TRBV9 and J usage is TRBJ1-5; TRBD1 matches at 10 bases. The CDR3 consists of 14 residues. Germline-derived CDR1 and CDR2 are SGDLS and YYNGEE. V shed 0 bases and J 6 bases; nucleotides not matched to a gene: 0. In nucleotides, the CDR3 is TGTGCCAGCAGCGTAGGACAGGGGGCTCAGCCCCAGCATTTT. Translated, it gives CASSVGQGAQPQHF.

The CDR3: CASSIGGTQYF. In DNA, the CDR3 is TGTGCCAGTAGTATAGGCGGGACGCAGTACTTC. This chain joins TRBV19 and TRBJ2-7, with D possibly TRBD2 on 6 matching bases. Germline V gene data show CDR1 as LNHDA and CDR2 as SQIVND (reference sequence). CDR3 length: 11 amino acids. Deletions cut 1 base from V and 9 bases from J, with 7 bases between.

This sequence joins TRBV10-3 and TRBJ2-3; the D gene is possibly TRBD2 (6 bases). Looked up from germline, CDR1 is ENHRY and CDR2 is SYGVKD. This CDR3 region has 14 residues. V was cut by 6 bases and J by 7 bases, with 17 bases left in between. The CDR3 region has the DNA TGTGCCATCAGCCCTAACCGGGGGACGAATACGCAGTATTTT. Translation gives CAISPNRGTNTQYF.

This chain joins TRBV29-1 and TRBJ1-1; 9 bases map to TRBD1. Germline CDR1 reads SQVTM; CDR2 reads ANQGSEA. The V and J ends lost 6 bases and 1 base, in that order; junction bases with no gene match: 6. The CDR3 runs to 14 residues. For the CDR3, the DNA is TGCAGCGTCGGAGAGGGACAGGGGAACACTGAAGCTTTCTTT. Its protein is CSVGEGQGNTEAFF.

The count of this clone is one. The genes are TRBV7-3 and TRBJ2-1; 8 bases are a match to TRBD2. The V segment lost 0 bases and the J segment 2 bases; nucleotides outside the gene matches: 6. Germline V CDR1 and CDR2: SGHTA, FQGTGA. The CDR3 sequence is 17 residues long. CDR3 amino acids: CASSLTRGDRPYNEQFF. Here the CDR3 DNA reads TGTGCCAGCAGCTTAACGCGGGGGGACCGACCCTACAATGAGCAGTTCTTC.

The chain employs TRBV21-1 and TRBJ1-1; the DNA was not used to check the table's D call, TRBD1. TRBV21-1 is reported as a pseudogene. This CDR3 has 17 residues. CDR3 nucleotides: TGTGCCAGCAGCAAATCAATGGACACAGGGGAGAACACTGAAGCTTTCTTT. It yields the protein CASSKSMDTGENTEAFF.

The CDR3 nucleotides are TGTGCCAGCAGTTACGGGGGGGCCCGGACCGGGGAGCTGTTTTTT. Translating it yields CASSYGGARTGELFF. The rearrangement links TRBV2 to TRBJ2-2; 8 bases fit TRBD2. Trimming removed 5 bases from V and 5 bases from J; junction bases left unmatched: 7. In germline, CDR1 is SNHLY, CDR2 FYNNEI. The CDR3 consists of 15 residues.

The V gene is TRBV27, the J gene TRBJ2-7; 7 bases line up with TRBD1. After removal of 6 bases from V and 7 bases from J, the junction contained 12 bases not matched to a gene. The CDR3 loop spans 14 amino acids. Germline V gene sequence: CDR1 MNHEY, CDR2 SMNVEV (reference sequence). The CDR3 DNA reads as TGTGCCAGCAGCCTTTTCCATCCAGGGGGAGAGCAGTACTTC. It yields the protein CASSLFHPGGEQYF.

This chain connects TRBV6-1 to TRBJ1-2; D might be TRBD1 (5 bases). The germline V and J ends were trimmed by 0 bases and 4 bases, with 15 bases remaining between them. Germline values: CDR1 MNHNS, CDR2 SASEGT. CDR3 length: 16 residues. CDR3 nucleotide sequence: TGTGCCAGCAGTGAAGCGATCAGGGTCTTACTCTATGGCTACACCTTC. It codes for CASSEAIRVLLYGYTF.

DNA for the CDR3: TGCGCCAGCAGCCAAGATTACCATGGACAGGGGCACCACTCTGGAAACACCATATATTTT. This gives the protein CASSQDYHGQGHHSGNTIYF. J is TRBJ1-3 and V is TRBV4-3; TRBD1 agrees at 9 bases. The trim removed 0 bases at V and 0 bases at J, leaving 12 bases unmatched. CDR1 and CDR2 from the germline V gene are LGHNA and YSLEER. The CDR3 is 20 amino acids.

The genes are TRBV5-1 and TRBJ2-3, with 8 bases aligning to TRBD1. With V trimmed by 0 bases and J by 5 bases, 8 bases remained unmatched. Germline V lookup: CDR1 SGHRS, CDR2 YFSETQ. This CDR3 contains 16 residues. As DNA, the CDR3 is TGCGCCAGCAGCTTGGGTGGCAGGGGGCTAGTAGATACGCAGTATTTT. Encoded protein: CASSLGGRGLVDTQYF.

This clone was seen only a few times. This rearrangement joins TRBV2 to TRBJ2-2; 10 bases agree with TRBD1. The CDR3 has 15 residues. CDR1 SNHLY and CDR2 FYNNEI come from the germline V gene. V was pared by 5 bases and J by 4 bases, with 4 bases of the junction left unmatched. In DNA, the CDR3 is TGTGCCAGCAGTTCCGGGACAGGGGCCACCGGGGAGCTGTTTTTT. It codes for CASSSGTGATGELFF.

The chain is built from TRBV6-2 or TRBV6-3 and TRBJ1-1; the D gene is possibly TRBD1 (6 bases). V was pared by 5 bases and J by 2 bases, with 21 bases between. The CDR3 spans 17 residues. Per germline, CDR1 MNHEY and CDR2 SVGEGT. CDR3 amino acids: CASSDLPGAGTNTEAFF. CDR3 DNA sequence: TGTGCCAGCAGTGACTTACCTGGGGCAGGGACAAACACTGAAGCTTTCTTT.

The V and J genes are TRBV6-4 and TRBJ1-1; no firm D call. V lost 6 bases and J 5 bases, leaving 19 bases between the germline ends. Germline CDR1 and CDR2: MRHNA and SNTAGT. This CDR3 comprises 15 residues. The CDR3 DNA is TGTGCCAGCAGGGAAAGACAACAACCGAAAACTGAAGCTTTCTTT. This sequence encodes CASRERQQPKTEAFF.

This clone was picked up many times. The rearrangement joins TRBV6-2 or TRBV6-3 to TRBJ2-7; 7 bases agree with TRBD1. Trimming took 5 bases from V and 7 from J; bases not matched to a gene: 2. The CDR3 length is 11 residues. Germline V lookup: CDR1 MNHEY, CDR2 SVGEGT. The CDR3 DNA sequence: TGTGCCAGCAGTACGACAGGGGAGCAGTACTTC. This encodes CASSTTGEQYF.